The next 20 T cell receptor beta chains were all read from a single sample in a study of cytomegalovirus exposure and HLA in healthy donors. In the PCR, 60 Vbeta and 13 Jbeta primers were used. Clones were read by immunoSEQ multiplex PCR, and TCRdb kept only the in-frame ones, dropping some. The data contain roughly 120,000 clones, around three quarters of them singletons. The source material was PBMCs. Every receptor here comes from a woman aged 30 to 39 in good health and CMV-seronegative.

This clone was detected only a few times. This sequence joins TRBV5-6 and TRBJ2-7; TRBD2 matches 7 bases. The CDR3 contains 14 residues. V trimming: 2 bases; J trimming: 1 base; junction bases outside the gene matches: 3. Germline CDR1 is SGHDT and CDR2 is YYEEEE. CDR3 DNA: TGTGCCAGCAGCTTAGCGGGATCATCCTACGAGCAGTACTTC. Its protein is CASSLAGSSYEQYF.

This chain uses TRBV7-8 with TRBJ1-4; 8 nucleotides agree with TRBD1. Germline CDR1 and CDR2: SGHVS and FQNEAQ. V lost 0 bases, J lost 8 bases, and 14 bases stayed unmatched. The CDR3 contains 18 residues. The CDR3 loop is CASSLARLSGRGHEKLFF. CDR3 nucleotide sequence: TGTGCCAGCAGCTTAGCTAGGTTAAGCGGCAGGGGGCACGAAAAACTGTTTTTT.

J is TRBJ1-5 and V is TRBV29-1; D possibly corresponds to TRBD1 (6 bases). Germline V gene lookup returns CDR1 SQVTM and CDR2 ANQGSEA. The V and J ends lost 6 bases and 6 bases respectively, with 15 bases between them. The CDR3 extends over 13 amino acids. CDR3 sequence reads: CSVGTGLSQPQHF. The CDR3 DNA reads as TGCAGCGTGGGAACAGGGTTAAGTCAGCCCCAGCATTTT.

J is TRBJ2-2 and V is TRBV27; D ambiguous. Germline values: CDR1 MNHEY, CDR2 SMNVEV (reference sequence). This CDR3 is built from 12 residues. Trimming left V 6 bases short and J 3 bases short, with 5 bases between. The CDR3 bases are TGTGCCAGCAGCCAATACACCGGGGAGCTGTTTTTT. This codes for CASSQYTGELFF.

CDR3 DNA: TGTGCCAGCAGGCTAGCGGGAGCGGGCAATGAGCAGTTCTTC. This sequence encodes CASRLAGAGNEQFF. V and J are TRBV6-5 and TRBJ2-1, with 10 bases identical to TRBD2. With V trimmed by 6 bases and J by 6 bases, 5 bases remained unmatched. Per germline, CDR1 MNHEY and CDR2 SVGAGI. The CDR3 extends over 14 amino acids.

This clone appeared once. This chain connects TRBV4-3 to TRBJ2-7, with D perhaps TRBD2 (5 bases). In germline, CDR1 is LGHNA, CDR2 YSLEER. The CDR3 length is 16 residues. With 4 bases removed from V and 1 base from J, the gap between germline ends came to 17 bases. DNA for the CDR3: TGCGCCAGCAGCCCCGACCCCACTAGTACGTCCTACGAGCAGTACTTC. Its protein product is CASSPDPTSTSYEQYF.

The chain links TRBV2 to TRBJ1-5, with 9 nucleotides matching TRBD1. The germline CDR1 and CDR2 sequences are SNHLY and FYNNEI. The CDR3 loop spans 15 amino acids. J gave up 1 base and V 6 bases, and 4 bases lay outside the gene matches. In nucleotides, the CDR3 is TGTGCCAGCAGGGGACAGGGATCGAGCAATCAGCCCCAGCATTTT. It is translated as CASRGQGSSNQPQHF. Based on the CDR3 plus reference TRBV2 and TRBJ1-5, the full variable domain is EPEVTQTPSHQVTQMGQEVILRCVPISNHLYFYWYRQILGQKVEFLVSFYNNEISEKSEIFDDQFSVERPDGSNFTLKIRSTKLEDSAMYFCASRGQGSSNQPQHFGDGTRLSIL.

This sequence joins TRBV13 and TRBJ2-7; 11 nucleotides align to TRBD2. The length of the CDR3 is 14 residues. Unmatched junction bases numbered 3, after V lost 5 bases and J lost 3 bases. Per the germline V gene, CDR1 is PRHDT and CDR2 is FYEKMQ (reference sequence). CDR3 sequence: CASSPGLAGYEQYF. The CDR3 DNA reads TGTGCCAGCAGCCCCGGACTAGCGGGCTACGAGCAGTACTTC.

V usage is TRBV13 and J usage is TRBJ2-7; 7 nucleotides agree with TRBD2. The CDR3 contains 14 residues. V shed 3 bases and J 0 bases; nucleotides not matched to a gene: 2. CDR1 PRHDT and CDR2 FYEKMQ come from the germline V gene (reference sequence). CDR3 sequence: CASSFSGGSYEQYF. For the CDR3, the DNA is TGTGCCAGCAGCTTCTCGGGGGGCTCCTACGAGCAGTACTTC.

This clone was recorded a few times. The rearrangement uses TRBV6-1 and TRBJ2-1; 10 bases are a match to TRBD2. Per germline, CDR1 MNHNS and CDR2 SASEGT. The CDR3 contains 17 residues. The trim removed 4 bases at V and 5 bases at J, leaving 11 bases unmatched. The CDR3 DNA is TGTGCCAGCAGTGGTACACGGCTAGCGGGAGTCCACAATGAGCAGTTCTTC. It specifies CASSGTRLAGVHNEQFF.

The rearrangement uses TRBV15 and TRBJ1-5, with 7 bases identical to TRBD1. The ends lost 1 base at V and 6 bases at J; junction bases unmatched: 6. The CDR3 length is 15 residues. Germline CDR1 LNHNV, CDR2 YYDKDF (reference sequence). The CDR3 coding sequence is TGTGCCACCAGCAGAGCCGAGGGGGCGGGTCAGCCCCAGCATTTT. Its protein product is CATSRAEGAGQPQHF.

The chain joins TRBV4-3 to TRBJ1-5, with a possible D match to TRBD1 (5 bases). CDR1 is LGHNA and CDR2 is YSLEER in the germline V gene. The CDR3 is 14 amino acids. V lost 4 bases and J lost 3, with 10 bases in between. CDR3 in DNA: TGCGCCAGCAGCCCCCGACAGTACAATCAGCCCCAGCATTTT. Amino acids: CASSPRQYNQPQHF.

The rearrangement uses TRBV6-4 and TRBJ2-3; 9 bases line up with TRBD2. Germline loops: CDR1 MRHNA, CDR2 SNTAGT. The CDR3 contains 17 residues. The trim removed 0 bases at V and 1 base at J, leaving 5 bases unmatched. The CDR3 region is CASSDSSGSRGTDTQYF. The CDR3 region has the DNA TGTGCCAGCAGTGACTCTAGCGGGAGTCGGGGCACAGATACGCAGTATTTT.

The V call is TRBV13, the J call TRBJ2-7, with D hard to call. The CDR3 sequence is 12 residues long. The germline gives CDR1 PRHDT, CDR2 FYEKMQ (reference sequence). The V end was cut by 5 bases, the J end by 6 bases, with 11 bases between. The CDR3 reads CASSGDNSEQYF. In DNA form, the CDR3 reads TGTGCCAGCAGCGGCGACAACTCCGAGCAGTACTTC.

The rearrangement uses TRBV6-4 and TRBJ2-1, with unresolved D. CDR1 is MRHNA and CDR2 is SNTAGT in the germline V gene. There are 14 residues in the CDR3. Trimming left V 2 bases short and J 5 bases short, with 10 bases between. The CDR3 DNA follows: TGTGCCAGCAGTGACAATAGCCGCGACAATGAGCAGTTCTTC. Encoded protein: CASSDNSRDNEQFF.

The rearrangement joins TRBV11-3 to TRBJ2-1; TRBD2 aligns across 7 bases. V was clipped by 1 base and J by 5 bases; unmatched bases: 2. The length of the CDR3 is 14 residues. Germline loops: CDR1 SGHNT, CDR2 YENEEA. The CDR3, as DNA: TGTGCCAGCAGCTTAGGGGGGGGGAACAATGAGCAGTTCTTC. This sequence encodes CASSLGGGNNEQFF.

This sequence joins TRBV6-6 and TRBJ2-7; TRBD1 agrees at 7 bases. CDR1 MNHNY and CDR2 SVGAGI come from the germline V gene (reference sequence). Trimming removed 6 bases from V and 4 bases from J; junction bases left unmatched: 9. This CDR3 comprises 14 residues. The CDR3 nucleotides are TGTGCCAGCAGGTTAACAGGGGCTACGTACGAGCAGTACTTC. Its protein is CASRLTGATYEQYF.

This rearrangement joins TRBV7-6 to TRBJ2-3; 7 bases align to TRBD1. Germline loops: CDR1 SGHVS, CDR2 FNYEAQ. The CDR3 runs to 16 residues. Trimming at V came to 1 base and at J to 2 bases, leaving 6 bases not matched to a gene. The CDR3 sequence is CASSLGYRGDTDTQYF. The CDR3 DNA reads TGTGCCAGCAGCTTAGGGTACAGGGGTGACACAGATACGCAGTATTTT.

CDR3 bases: TGTGCCAGCAGACCCCCCGAGGGGGTCGGAGAGACCCAGTACTTC. Translation: CASRPPEGVGETQYF. This chain links TRBV28 with TRBJ2-5; maybe TRBD1 (6 bases). Per germline, CDR1 MDHEN and CDR2 SYDVKM. Trimming removed 6 bases from V and 4 bases from J, with 18 bases in between. This CDR3 has 15 residues.

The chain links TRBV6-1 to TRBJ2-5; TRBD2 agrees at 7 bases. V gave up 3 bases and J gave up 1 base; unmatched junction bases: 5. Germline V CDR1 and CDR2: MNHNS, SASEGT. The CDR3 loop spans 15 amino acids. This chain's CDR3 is CASSEMGGSQETQYF. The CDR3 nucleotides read TGTGCCAGCAGTGAGATGGGGGGGAGCCAAGAGACCCAGTACTTC.